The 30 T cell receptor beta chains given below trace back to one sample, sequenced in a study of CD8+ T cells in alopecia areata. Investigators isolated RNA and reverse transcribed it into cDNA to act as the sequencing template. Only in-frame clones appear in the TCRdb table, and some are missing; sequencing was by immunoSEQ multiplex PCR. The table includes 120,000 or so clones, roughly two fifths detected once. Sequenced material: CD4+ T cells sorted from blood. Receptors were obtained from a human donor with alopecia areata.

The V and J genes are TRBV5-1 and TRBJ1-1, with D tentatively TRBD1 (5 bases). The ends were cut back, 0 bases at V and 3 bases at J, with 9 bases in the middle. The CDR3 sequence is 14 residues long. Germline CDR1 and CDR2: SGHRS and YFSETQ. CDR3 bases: TGCGCCAGCAGCTTGGAGGGGAGTTACACTGAAGCTTTCTTT. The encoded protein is CASSLEGSYTEAFF.

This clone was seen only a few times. The CDR3 nucleotides are TGCAGCGCCGGGGAGAAGGGACAGCCCCAGCATTTT. It yields the protein CSAGEKGQPQHF. The chain joins TRBV29-1 to TRBJ1-5; unclear D gene. CDR1 and CDR2 from the germline V gene are SQVTM and ANQGSEA. CDR3 length equals 12 residues. Trimming removed 7 bases from V and 7 bases from J, with 14 bases in between.

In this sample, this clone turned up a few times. The CDR3 loop is CAWSGAGGYQPQHF. CDR3 sequence (DNA): TGTGCCTGGAGTGGCGCAGGGGGCTATCAGCCCCAGCATTTT. The chain links TRBV30 to TRBJ1-5; 8 bases fit TRBD1. The junction had 4 bases not matched to a gene; V was cut back by 1 base and J by 5 bases. Germline CDR1 GTSNPN, CDR2 SVGIG (reference sequence). This CDR3 comprises 14 residues.

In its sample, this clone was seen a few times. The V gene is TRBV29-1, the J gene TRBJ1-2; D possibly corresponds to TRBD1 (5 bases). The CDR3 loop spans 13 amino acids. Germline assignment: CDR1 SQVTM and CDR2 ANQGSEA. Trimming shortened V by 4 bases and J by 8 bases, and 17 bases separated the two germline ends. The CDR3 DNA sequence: TGCAGCGTTGGAAAGAATACAGGATTAGGCTACACCTTC. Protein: CSVGKNTGLGYTF.

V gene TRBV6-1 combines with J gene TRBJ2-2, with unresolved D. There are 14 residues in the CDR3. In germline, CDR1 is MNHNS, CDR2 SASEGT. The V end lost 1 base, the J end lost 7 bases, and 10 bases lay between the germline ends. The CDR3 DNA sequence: TGTGCCAGCAGTGAAGTCCCCGCGGACGGGGAGCTGTTTTTT. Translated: CASSEVPADGELFF.

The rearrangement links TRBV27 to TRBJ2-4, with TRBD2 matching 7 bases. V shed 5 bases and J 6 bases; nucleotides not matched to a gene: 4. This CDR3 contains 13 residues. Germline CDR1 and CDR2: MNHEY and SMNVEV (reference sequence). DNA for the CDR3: TGTGCCAGCAGTATCGGACTAGGAAACATTCAGTACTTC. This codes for CASSIGLGNIQYF.

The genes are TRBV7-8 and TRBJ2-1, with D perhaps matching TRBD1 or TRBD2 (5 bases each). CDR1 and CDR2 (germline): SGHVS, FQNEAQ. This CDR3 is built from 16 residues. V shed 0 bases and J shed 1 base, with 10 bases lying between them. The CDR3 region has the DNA TGTGCCAGCAGCTTAGCCGGGGCGTTATCCTACAATGAGCAGTTCTTC. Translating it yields CASSLAGALSYNEQFF.

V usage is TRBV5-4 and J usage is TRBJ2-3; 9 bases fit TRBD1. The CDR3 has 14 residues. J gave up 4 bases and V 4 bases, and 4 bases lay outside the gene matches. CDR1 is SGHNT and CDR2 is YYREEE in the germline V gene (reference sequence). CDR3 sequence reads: CASSHRQGADTQYF. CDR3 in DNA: TGTGCCAGCAGCCATCGACAGGGGGCAGATACGCAGTATTTT.

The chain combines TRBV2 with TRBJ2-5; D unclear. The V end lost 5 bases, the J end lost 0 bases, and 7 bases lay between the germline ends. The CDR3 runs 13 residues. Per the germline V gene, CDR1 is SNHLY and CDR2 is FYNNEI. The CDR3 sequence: CASSSLYQETQYF. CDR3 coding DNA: TGTGCCAGCAGTAGTCTGTACCAAGAGACCCAGTACTTC.

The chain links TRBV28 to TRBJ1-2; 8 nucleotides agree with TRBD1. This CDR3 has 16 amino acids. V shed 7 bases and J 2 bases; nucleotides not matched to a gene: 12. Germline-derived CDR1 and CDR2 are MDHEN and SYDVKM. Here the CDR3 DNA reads TGTGCCAGCACTTCCCTCGGGACAGGCAAGAACTATGGCTACACCTTC. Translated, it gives CASTSLGTGKNYGYTF.

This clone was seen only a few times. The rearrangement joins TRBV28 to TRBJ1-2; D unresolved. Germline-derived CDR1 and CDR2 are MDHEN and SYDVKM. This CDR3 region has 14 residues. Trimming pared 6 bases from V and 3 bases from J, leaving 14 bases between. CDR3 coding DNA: TGTGCCAGCAGCCTACCCCCCGGAGACTATGGCTACACCTTC. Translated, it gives CASSLPPGDYGYTF.

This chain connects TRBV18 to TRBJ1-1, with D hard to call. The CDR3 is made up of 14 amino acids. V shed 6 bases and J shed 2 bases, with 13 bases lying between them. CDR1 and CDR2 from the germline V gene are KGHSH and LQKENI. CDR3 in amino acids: CASSLRTGNTEAFF. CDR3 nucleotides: TGTGCCAGCTCTCTCAGGACGGGCAACACTGAAGCTTTCTTT.

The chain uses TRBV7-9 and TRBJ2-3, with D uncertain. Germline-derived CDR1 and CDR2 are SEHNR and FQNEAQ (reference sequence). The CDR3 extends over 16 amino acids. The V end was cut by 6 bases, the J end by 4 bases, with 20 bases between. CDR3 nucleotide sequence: TGTGCCAGCAGACCCGGCTCGTGGAGTGTAGCAGATACGCAGTATTTT. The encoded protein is CASRPGSWSVADTQYF.

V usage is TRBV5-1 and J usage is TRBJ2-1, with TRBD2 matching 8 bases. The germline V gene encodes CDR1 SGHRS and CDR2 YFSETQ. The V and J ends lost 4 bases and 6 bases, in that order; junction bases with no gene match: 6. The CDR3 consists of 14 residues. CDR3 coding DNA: TGCGCCAGCAGCCCCTGGGCGGGGGGCAATGAGCAGTTCTTC. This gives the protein CASSPWAGGNEQFF.

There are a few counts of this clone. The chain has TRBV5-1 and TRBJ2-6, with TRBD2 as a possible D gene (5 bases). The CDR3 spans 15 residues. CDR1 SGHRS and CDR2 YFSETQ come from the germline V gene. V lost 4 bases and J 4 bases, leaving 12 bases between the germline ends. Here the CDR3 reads CASSSGSMGANVLTF. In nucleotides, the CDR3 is TGCGCCAGCAGCAGCGGCTCTATGGGGGCCAACGTCCTGACTTTC.

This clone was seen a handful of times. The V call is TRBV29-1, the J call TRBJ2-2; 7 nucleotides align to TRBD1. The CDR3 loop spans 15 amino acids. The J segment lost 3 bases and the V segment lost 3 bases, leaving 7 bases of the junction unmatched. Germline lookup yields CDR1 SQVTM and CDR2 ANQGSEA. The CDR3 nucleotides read TGCAGCGTTGATAACAGGGGACCCTACACCGGGGAGCTGTTTTTT. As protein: CSVDNRGPYTGELFF.

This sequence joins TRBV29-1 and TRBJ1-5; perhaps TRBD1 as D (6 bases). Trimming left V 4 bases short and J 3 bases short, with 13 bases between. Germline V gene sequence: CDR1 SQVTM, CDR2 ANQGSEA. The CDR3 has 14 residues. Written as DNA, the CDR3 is TGCAGCGTTGGGGACACTGGGCTCAATCAGCCCCAGCATTTT. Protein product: CSVGDTGLNQPQHF.

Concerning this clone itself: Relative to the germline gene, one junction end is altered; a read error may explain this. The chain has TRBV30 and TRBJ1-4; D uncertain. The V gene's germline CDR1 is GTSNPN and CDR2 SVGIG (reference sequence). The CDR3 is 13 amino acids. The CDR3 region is CAWTASPNGKLFF. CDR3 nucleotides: TGTGCCTGGACTGCCTCTCCCAATGGAAAACTGTTTTTT.

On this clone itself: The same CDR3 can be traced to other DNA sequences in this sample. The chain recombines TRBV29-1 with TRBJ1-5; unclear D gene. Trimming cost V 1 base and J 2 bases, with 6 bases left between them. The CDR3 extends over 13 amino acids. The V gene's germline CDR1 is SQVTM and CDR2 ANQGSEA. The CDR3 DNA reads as TGCAGCGTTGAAGGAGGTGGCAATCAGCCCCAGCATTTT. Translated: CSVEGGGNQPQHF.

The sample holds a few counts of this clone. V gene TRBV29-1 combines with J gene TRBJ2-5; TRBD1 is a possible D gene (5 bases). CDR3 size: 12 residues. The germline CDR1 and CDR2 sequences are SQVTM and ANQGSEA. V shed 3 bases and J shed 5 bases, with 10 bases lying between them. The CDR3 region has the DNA TGCAGCGTTGATGGGGCGCGGGAGACCCAGTACTTC. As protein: CSVDGARETQYF.

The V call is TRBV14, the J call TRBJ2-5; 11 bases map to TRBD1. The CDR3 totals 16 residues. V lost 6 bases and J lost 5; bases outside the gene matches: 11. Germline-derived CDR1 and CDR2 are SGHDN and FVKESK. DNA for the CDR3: TGTGCCAGCAGTGCAAGGCGGACAGGGGGCGGCGAGACCCAGTACTTC. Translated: CASSARRTGGGETQYF. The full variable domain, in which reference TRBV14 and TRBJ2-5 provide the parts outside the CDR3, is EAGVTQFPSHSVIEKGQTVTLRCDPISGHDNLYWYRRVMGKEIKFLLHFVKESKQDESGMPNNRFLAERTGGTYSTLKVQPAELEDSGVYFCASSARRTGGGETQYFGPGTRLLVL.

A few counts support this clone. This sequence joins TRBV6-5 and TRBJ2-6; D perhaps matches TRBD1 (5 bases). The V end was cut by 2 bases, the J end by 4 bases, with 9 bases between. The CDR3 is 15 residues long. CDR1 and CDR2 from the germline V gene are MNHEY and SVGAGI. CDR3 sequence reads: CASSYGAVGANVLTF. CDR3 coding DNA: TGTGCCAGCAGTTACGGGGCGGTGGGGGCCAACGTCCTGACTTTC.

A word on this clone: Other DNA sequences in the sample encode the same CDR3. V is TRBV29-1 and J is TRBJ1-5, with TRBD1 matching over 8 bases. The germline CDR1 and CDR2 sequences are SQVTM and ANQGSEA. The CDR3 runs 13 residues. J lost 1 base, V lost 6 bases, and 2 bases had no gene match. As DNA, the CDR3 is TGCAGCGTCGGACAGGGAAGCAATCAGCCCCAGCATTTT. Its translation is CSVGQGSNQPQHF.

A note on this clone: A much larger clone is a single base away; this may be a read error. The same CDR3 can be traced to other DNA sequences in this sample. Here the CDR3 reads CASSFAGANVLTF. CDR3 DNA: TGTGCCAGCAGCTTCGCCGGGGCCAACGTCCTGACTTTC. V gene TRBV7-2 combines with J gene TRBJ2-6; D not certain. V lost 3 bases to trimming and J lost 4 bases, with 4 bases between them. CDR1 SGHTA and CDR2 FQGNSA come from the germline V gene. This CDR3 is 13 amino acids long.

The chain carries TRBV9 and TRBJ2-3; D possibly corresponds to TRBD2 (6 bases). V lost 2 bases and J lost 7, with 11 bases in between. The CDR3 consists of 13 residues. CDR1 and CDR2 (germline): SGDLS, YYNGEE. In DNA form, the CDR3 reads TGTGCCAGCAGCGTTGGAGGGGCGAATACGCAGTATTTT. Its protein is CASSVGGANTQYF.

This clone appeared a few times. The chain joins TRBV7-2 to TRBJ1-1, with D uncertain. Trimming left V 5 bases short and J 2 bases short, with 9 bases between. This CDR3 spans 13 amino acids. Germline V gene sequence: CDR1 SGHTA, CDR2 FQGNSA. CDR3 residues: CASSVTSNTEAFF. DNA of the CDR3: TGTGCCAGCAGCGTAACTTCCAACACTGAAGCTTTCTTT. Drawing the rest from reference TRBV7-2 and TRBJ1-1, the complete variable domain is GAGVSQSPSNKVTEKGKDVELRCDPISGHTALYWYRQSLGQGLEFLIYFQGNSAPDKSGLPSDRFSAERTGGSVSTLTIQRTQQEDSAVYLCASSVTSNTEAFFGQGTRLTVV.

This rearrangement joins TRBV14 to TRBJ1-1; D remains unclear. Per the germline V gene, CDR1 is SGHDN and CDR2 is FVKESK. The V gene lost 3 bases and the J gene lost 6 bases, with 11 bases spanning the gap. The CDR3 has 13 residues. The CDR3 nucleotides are TGTGCCAGCAGCCAGAACTCAGGACCTGAAGCTTTCTTT. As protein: CASSQNSGPEAFF. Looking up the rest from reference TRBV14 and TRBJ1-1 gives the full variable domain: EAGVTQFPSHSVIEKGQTVTLRCDPISGHDNLYWYRRVMGKEIKFLLHFVKESKQDESGMPNNRFLAERTGGTYSTLKVQPAELEDSGVYFCASSQNSGPEAFFGQGTRLTVV.

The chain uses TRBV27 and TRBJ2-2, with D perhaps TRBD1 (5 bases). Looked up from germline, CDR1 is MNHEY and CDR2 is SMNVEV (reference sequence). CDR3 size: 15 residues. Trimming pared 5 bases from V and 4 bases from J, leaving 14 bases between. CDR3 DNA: TGTGCCAGCAGTACCACTGACAGAGCCACCGGGGAGCTGTTTTTT. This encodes CASSTTDRATGELFF.

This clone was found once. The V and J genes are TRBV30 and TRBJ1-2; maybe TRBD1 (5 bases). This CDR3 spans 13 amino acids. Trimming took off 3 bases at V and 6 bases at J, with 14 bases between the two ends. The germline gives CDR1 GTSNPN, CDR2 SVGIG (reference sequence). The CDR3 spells CAWSLGVWDGYTF. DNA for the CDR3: TGTGCCTGGAGCCTGGGGGTGTGGGATGGCTACACCTTC.

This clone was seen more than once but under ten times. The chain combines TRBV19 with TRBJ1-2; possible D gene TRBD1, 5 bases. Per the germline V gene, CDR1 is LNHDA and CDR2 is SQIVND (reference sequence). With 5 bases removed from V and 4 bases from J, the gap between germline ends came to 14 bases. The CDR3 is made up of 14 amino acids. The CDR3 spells CASSPGDGVYGYTF. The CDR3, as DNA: TGTGCCAGTAGTCCGGGGGATGGTGTCTATGGCTACACCTTC.